This T cell receptor (beta chain) was retrieved from a study of blood T cell repertoires in COVID-19 (dated by TCRdb to the early 2020s). With regard to the full study: The collaborator samples originated in the United States, Italy and Spain and spanned the acute and convalescent phases of COVID-19. The sample metadata nearly always contained a de-identified subject ID, COVID-19 status, age in years and sex. HLA class I and class II types, where available, came from metadata supplied by the sample provider rather than from assay-based typing. The repertoires were made available in a free public database intended to serve as a resource for research on the immune response to SARS-CoV-2. Samples were obtained from the ongoing ImmuneRACE study (first 160 participants) and from some 1,200 subjects provided by 6 global collaborators. The prospective study material was composed of cDNA or gDNA derived from T cells, B-cell-depleted T cells, or PBMCs. The dataset comprised deeply sampled blood TCRbeta repertoires from subjects exposed to, actively infected with, or recovered from COVID-19.

The immunoSEQ Assay, a bias-controlled multiplex PCR, was used to amplify TCRbeta CDR3 regions from genomic DNA. As for the original processing: The number of nucleated cells in each sample was estimated from the amplification of reference gene primers within the assay. Sequence reads were collapsed and filtered to measure the absolute abundance of every unique TCRbeta CDR3 rearrangement. For each sample, productive Simpson clonality was calculated by taking the square root of Simpson's diversity index across productive rearrangements. As stored in TCRdb, this immuneACCESS dataset retains in-frame rearrangements with V and J assigned. A fraction of the clones does not appear; measured against another copy, unresolved V genes explain less than half of the discrepancy, and the remainder lacks a known reason. V and J calls plus clone size are reproduced from that table; the DNA served to infer D and trimming. For this sample there are 170,000 or so clones; about 88% appear just once. 2.7% of the sample is in the top ten clones.

Whole blood was collected in K2EDTA tubes by collaborating institutions according to the institutions' own protocols. For TCRbeta analysis, collaborators shipped samples in one of three forms: frozen whole blood, isolated PBMCs, or DNA extracted from either of those sample types. The table lists this clone with a count of one. The antigen it binds to is not known. Base qualities were left out, and no much larger clone turns up one base away. Summary of the overall study and its limitations: How much clinical and demographic metadata was included differed by source and by participant, and the metadata was provided uncurated.

As encoded in the germline V gene, CDR1 is MDHEN while CDR2 is SYDVKM. Trimming takes 5 bases off V and 8 bases off J; junction bases not matched to a gene: 5. The CDR3 holds 12 amino acids from the cysteine to the phenylalanine. CDR3 DNA is the only sequence kept; it has 36 bases, read in frame from the first base. This clonotype was obtained from a man aged 40-55 years with active or convalescent COVID-19. This sequence uses TRBV28 and TRBJ1-1, with 7 bases matching TRBD1. The sample comprised peripheral blood. The DNA is as follows: TGTGCCAGCAGTCGACAGGGTCCCGAAGCTTTCTTT. This translates into CASSRQGPEAFF.